This T cell receptor (beta chain) was captured by sequencing in a study of tumor-infiltrating lymphocytes in primary liver carcinoma. Across the whole study: Sample yields, roughly 3.5 to 7.13 million productive TCRbeta reads, were similar across the tissue types.

TCR beta cDNA came from 400 to 500 ng total RNA, primed with a constant-region primer. Library construction for TCR beta comprised three nested multiplex PCR rounds performed with slightly modified ARM-PCR. In the first two PCR rounds, TRBV1-TRBV30 forward primers were paired with a C-beta reverse primer, and each round lasted approximately 10 cycles. MiXCR was run by TCRdb on the multiplex PCR reads, yielding one entry per CDR3 protein. The table lists roughly 30,000 distinct CDR3 sequences, around 66% of them singletons. V dropped 6 bases and J dropped 3; count of bases not matched to a gene: 3. The CDR3 covers 13 residues. From unsorted bulk tissue weighing about 17-30 mg, DNA and RNA were co-extracted. This clonotype showed up just a few times.

The sequence was collected from a woman under 40 with primary liver carcinoma and hepatitis B virus infection. V usage is TRBV12-3 or TRBV12-4 and J usage is TRBJ1-1, with TRBD1 identical over 8 bases. Sequenced material: liver tumor tissue from sampling region 3. Subset of the sample: tumor region T3, left-lateral pole. The CDR3 bases are TGTGCCAGCAGAGACAGGGGCGACACTGAAGCTTTCTTT. It codes for CASRDRGDTEAFF.